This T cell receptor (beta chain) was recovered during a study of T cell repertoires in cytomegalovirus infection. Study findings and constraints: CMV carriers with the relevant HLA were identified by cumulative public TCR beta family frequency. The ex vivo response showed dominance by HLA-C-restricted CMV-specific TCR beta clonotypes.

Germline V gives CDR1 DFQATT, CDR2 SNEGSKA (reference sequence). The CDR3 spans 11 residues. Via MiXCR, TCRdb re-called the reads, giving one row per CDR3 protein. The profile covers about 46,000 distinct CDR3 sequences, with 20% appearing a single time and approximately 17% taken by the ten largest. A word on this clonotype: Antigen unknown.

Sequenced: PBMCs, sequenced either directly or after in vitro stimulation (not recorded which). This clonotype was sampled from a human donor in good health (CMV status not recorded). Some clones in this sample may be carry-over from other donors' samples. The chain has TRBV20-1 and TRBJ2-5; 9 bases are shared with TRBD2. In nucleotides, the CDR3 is TGCACCGGACTAGCGCAAGAGACCCAGTACTTC. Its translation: CTGLAQETQYF.